This entry describes one TCR beta chain. Its target is unknown. A multiplex PCR was run with 60 Vbeta primers and 13 Jbeta primers. Sequenced by immunoSEQ multiplex PCR; TCRdb stores in-frame clones only, minus some. The sample holds some 180,000 clones, about 9% seen once. The sample originates from a study of cytomegalovirus exposure and HLA in healthy donors. Points from the study as a whole: Solely CMV serostatus was available to characterize immune exposure.

CDR1 is MGHRA and CDR2 is YSYEKL in the germline V gene. CDR3 size: 16 residues. Trimming at V came to 6 bases and at J to 5 bases, leaving 10 bases not matched to a gene. The chain combines TRBV4-1 with TRBJ2-5, with TRBD2 matching 12 bases. The specimen was PBMCs. This clonotype originated in a woman in her 30s in good health and CMV-seropositive. DNA of the CDR3: TGCGCCAGCAGACAGGGGCTAGCGGGAGGGGATGAGACCCAGTACTTC. Translating it yields CASRQGLAGGDETQYF.